The rows below give T cell receptor beta chains drawn from one sample of a study of T cell repertoires in cytomegalovirus infection. From the reads, TCRdb called clonotypes with MiXCR, one entry per CDR3 protein. This sample has roughly 310,000 distinct CDR3 sequences, with about 29% found just once. The antigens these receptors bind are not known. Material: cultured PBMCs, obtained from culture after CMV antigen stimulation. These receptors all come from a human donor in good health (CMV status not recorded). Some clones in this sample may be carry-over from other donors' samples. CDR3s include the opening cysteine and the closing phenylalanine or tryptophan. The D gene is left open where the match is weak. Expanded clones get a size class; other rows say once, few or many, or leave the size out.

CDR3aa,CDR3nt,v_gene,abundance,d_gene,j_gene
CASSSLGLAGGNEQFF,TGTGCCAGCAGCTCCTTGGGACTAGCGGGAGGAAATGAGCAGTTCTTC,TRBV7-8,many,TRBD2,TRBJ2-1
CASSLGQPGSYEQYF,TGTGCCAGCAGTTTGGGGCAACCGGGCTCCTACGAGCAGTACTTC,TRBV28,-,-,TRBJ2-7
CASSPRPGGPNNEQFF,TGTGCCAGCAGCCCCCGACCGGGAGGGCCCAACAATGAGCAGTTCTTC,TRBV7-8,many,TRBD2,TRBJ2-1
CASSIAPGRDNQPQHF,TGTGCCAGTAGTATAGCTCCGGGCAGAGACAATCAGCCCCAGCATTTT,TRBV19,few,-,TRBJ1-5
CASSLAGSLPRSFGF,TGTGCCAGCAGCTTGGCAGGGAGTCTCCCTAGGTCGTTCGGATTC,TRBV5-4,-,-,TRBJ2-7
CASSLNLAGATLGEQFF,TGCGCCAGCAGCCTAAACTTGGCGGGGGCCACCCTTGGGGAGCAGTTCTTC,TRBV4-1,many,-,TRBJ2-1
CSARDVGASGYTF,TGCAGTGCTAGAGATGTAGGGGCGAGCGGCTACACCTTC,TRBV20-1,many,-,TRBJ1-2
CASSRPGPGGELFF,TGCGCCAGCAGCCGCCCGGGGCCGGGGGGGGAGCTGTTTTTT,TRBV4-1,-,-,TRBJ2-2
CASSNRGQNQPQHF,TGTGCCAGCAGTAACAGGGGGCAGAATCAGCCCCAGCATTTT,TRBV6-2/TRBV6-3,few,TRBD1,TRBJ1-5
CASSLVSARTDTQYF,TGTGCCAGCAGCTTAGTGTCGGCTCGCACAGATACGCAGTATTTT,TRBV7-2,-,-,TRBJ2-3
CASSSRGPPDGYTF,TGTGCCAGCAGCTCCCGGGGCCCGCCAGATGGCTACACCTTC,TRBV11-2,-,-,TRBJ1-2
CASSTATSGGAGEQYF,TGTGCCAGTAGTACGGCCACTAGCGGGGGGGCTGGCGAGCAGTACTTC,TRBV19,many,TRBD2,TRBJ2-7
CASSLRSGPWGTEAFF,TGTGCCAGCAGCTTGAGGTCAGGCCCCTGGGGCACTGAAGCTTTCTTT,TRBV5-5,few,-,TRBJ1-1
CASSSFGQGKDEQFF,TGTGCCAGCAGCTCTTTCGGACAGGGAAAGGATGAGCAGTTCTTC,TRBV5-4,few,TRBD1,TRBJ2-1
CASSLRSRETEAFF,TGTGCCAGCAGCTTAAGGAGCCGGGAGACTGAAGCTTTCTTT,TRBV7-2,-,-,TRBJ1-1
CASSSRRQGNQETQYF,TGTGCCAGCAGTTCAAGACGGCAGGGCAACCAAGAGACCCAGTACTTC,TRBV12-3/TRBV12-4,many,-,TRBJ2-5
CASIQGGEGETQYF,TGTGCCAGCATTCAAGGGGGGGAGGGGGAGACCCAGTACTTC,TRBV6-5,-,-,TRBJ2-5
CASRSGGSTDTQYF,TGCGCCAGCCGAAGCGGGGGGAGCACAGATACGCAGTATTTT,TRBV5-1,-,TRBD2,TRBJ2-3
CASRVKGGGTEAFF,TGTGCCAGCAGAGTGAAAGGGGGCGGGACTGAAGCTTTCTTT,TRBV12-3/TRBV12-4,-,TRBD1,TRBJ1-1
CSVGLSGRPRGTGELFF,TGCAGCGTTGGACTAAGCGGGAGGCCACGGGGCACCGGGGAGCTGTTTTTT,TRBV29-1,-,TRBD2,TRBJ2-2
CASSSRQGEENEQFF,TGTGCCAGCAGCTCGCGACAGGGGGAGGAAAATGAGCAGTTCTTC,TRBV7-3,many,TRBD1,TRBJ2-1
CASSPYPIGGSNQPQHF,TGCGCCAGCAGCCCCTATCCTATTGGTGGTAGCAATCAGCCCCAGCATTTT,TRBV5-1,many,-,TRBJ1-5
CSAPDRARGKLFF,TGCAGTGCACCGGACAGGGCTCGGGGAAAACTGTTTTTT,TRBV20-1,few,TRBD1,TRBJ1-4
CASSLWGDQPQHF,TGTGCCAGCAGCTTATGGGGGGATCAGCCCCAGCATTTT,TRBV7-2,many,-,TRBJ1-5
CASSFSGLDTDTQYF,TGTGCCAGCAGCTTTAGCGGGCTCGACACAGATACGCAGTATTTT,TRBV7-6,-,TRBD2,TRBJ2-3
CASSRALAGEVETQYF,TGTGCCAGCAGTCGCGCGCTAGCGGGAGAAGTGGAGACCCAGTACTTC,TRBV6-5,-,TRBD2,TRBJ2-5
CATHRTAAYEQYF,TGTGCCACTCACCGGACAGCCGCCTACGAGCAGTACTTC,TRBV19,few,-,TRBJ2-7
CASSSDQEGTSTDTQYF,TGTGCCAGCAGTTCCGACCAGGAGGGTACTAGCACAGATACGCAGTATTTT,TRBV28,few,-,TRBJ2-3
CASSSGAAGELFF,TGTGCCAGCAGTTCCGGGGCTGCCGGGGAGCTGTTTTTT,TRBV28,-,-,TRBJ2-2
CASSTGQGGDNEQFF,TGTGCCAGCAGCACGGGACAGGGGGGGGACAATGAGCAGTTCTTC,TRBV11-3,few,TRBD1,TRBJ2-1
CASSGDPGADTQYF,TGTGCCAGCAGTGGGGACCCCGGGGCAGATACGCAGTATTTT,TRBV12-3/TRBV12-4,once,-,TRBJ2-3
CASSLGADANTGELFF,TGTGCCAGCAGCTTGGGTGCAGACGCGAACACCGGGGAGCTGTTTTTT,TRBV5-6,few,-,TRBJ2-2
CASTSGLAVTDTQYF,TGTGCCAGCACCTCGGGACTAGCGGTCACAGATACGCAGTATTTT,TRBV7-9,-,TRBD2,TRBJ2-3
CASRGPGYGYTF,TGTGCCAGCAGGGGCCCGGGCTATGGCTACACCTTC,TRBV7-9,-,-,TRBJ1-2
CASSLVALTDTQYF,TGTGCCAGCAGCTTAGTTGCGCTTACAGATACGCAGTATTTT,TRBV7-6,-,-,TRBJ2-3
CASSRDSIIYEQYF,TGTGCCAGCAGCCGCGACAGTATAATCTACGAGCAGTACTTC,TRBV28,few,-,TRBJ2-7
CASGLPGNYGYTF,TGTGCTAGTGGTTTGCCAGGGAATTATGGCTACACCTTC,TRBV12-5,few,-,TRBJ1-2
CASSLADRLKDNQPQHF,TGTGCCAGCAGCTTAGCGGACAGGTTGAAGGATAATCAGCCCCAGCATTTT,TRBV7-9,-,TRBD1,TRBJ1-5
CASSNTHPETQYF,TGTGCCAGTAGTAATACACATCCAGAGACCCAGTACTTC,TRBV19,-,-,TRBJ2-5
CASSLGAGTALKKLFF,TGTGCCAGCAGTTTGGGGGCCGGGACCGCGCTCAAAAAACTGTTTTTT,TRBV28,-,-,TRBJ1-4
CASSWEYRTGLADSSYEQYF,TGTGCCAGCAGTTGGGAGTATCGAACGGGACTAGCGGACTCAAGCTACGAGCAGTACTTC,TRBV28,many,TRBD2,TRBJ2-7
CASSPRTGGNYTF,TGTGCCAGCAGCCCGAGGACAGGGGGAAACTACACCTTC,TRBV7-3,many,TRBD1,TRBJ1-2
CASSFRGGYTF,TGTGCCAGCAGCTTTAGGGGGGGCTACACCTTC,TRBV5-6,-,-,TRBJ1-2
CASTRTGQVDQPQHF,TGTGCCAGCACCCGGACAGGGCAAGTGGATCAGCCCCAGCATTTT,TRBV5-5,-,TRBD1,TRBJ1-5
CASSTSTGVGQPQHF,TGTGCCAGCAGCACCTCGACAGGGGTCGGTCAGCCCCAGCATTTT,TRBV7-2,many,TRBD1,TRBJ1-5
CASSLGRTPIDEQYF,TGTGCCAGCAGCTTGGGAAGGACGCCGATTGACGAGCAGTACTTC,TRBV5-4,few,-,TRBJ2-7
CASSLERDWRAFF,TGTGCCAGCAGCTTGGAAAGGGACTGGCGAGCTTTCTTT,TRBV7-9,-,-,TRBJ1-1
CASTAAENTEAFF,TGTGCCAGCACCGCAGCTGAGAACACTGAAGCTTTCTTT,TRBV27,-,-,TRBJ1-1
CASSLGPTGEEQYF,TGTGCCAGCAGCTTAGGCCCGACAGGGGAAGAGCAGTACTTC,TRBV11-3,-,TRBD1,TRBJ2-7
CASSIAMGQTRTGELFF,TGTGCCAGCAGCATAGCAATGGGCCAAACAAGGACCGGGGAGCTGTTTTTT,TRBV11-3,few,-,TRBJ2-2
CASSSEGAGANVLTF,TGTGCCAGCAGTTCGGAGGGGGCTGGGGCCAACGTCCTGACTTTC,TRBV6-5,few,-,TRBJ2-6
CASSHSWRIQTNTGELFF,TGCGCCAGCAGCCACTCCTGGAGGATTCAAACGAACACCGGGGAGCTGTTTTTT,TRBV4-1,-,-,TRBJ2-2
CASSPPGGASNEQFF,TGTGCCAGCAGCCCCCCGGGGGGGGCGAGCAATGAGCAGTTCTTC,TRBV7-3,-,TRBD2,TRBJ2-1
CASSYSLAGSYEQYF,TGTGCCAGCAGTTACTCGTTGGCTGGCTCCTACGAGCAGTACTTC,TRBV6-5,-,-,TRBJ2-7
CSAEGESYQPQHF,TGCAGTGCGGAAGGGGAGAGTTATCAGCCCCAGCATTTT,TRBV20-1,many,-,TRBJ1-5
CSARDRARTFYNSPLHF,TGCAGTGCTAGAGATAGGGCCAGGACCTTCTATAATTCACCCCTCCACTTT,TRBV20-1,few,-,TRBJ1-6
CASNAGTQPQHF,TGTGCCAGCAATGCAGGGACTCAGCCCCAGCATTTT,TRBV28,-,-,TRBJ1-5
CSARVQDSYEQYF,TGCAGTGCTAGAGTACAGGACTCCTACGAGCAGTACTTC,TRBV20-1,-,-,TRBJ2-7
CASSFGPPTYPYNEQFF,TGTGCCAGCAGCTTCGGCCCGCCCACCTATCCCTACAATGAGCAGTTCTTC,TRBV7-2,few,-,TRBJ2-1